The 16 T cell receptor beta chains listed next were all sequenced from one sample in a study of blood T cell repertoires in COVID-19. Generated by immunoSEQ multiplex PCR, the TCRdb table keeps only in-frame clones and is missing some. The sample lists 230,000 or so clones, more than 85% seen once, with 1.9% in the top ten. What was sequenced was peripheral blood. These receptor sequences come from a man aged 40-49 years with active or convalescent COVID-19.

This chain connects TRBV27 to TRBJ1-3, with D possibly TRBD1 on 6 matching bases. The germline V gene has CDR1 MNHEY and CDR2 SMNVEV (reference sequence). This CDR3 has 15 amino acids. V shed 3 bases and J shed 2 bases, with 11 bases lying between them. The CDR3 bases are TGTGCCAGCAGTTTTAGGGCAGGGGCTGGAAACACCATATATTTT. Its translation: CASSFRAGAGNTIYF.

The J gene is TRBJ2-7, the V gene TRBV18, with D maybe TRBD2 (6 bases). Trimming pared 2 bases from V and 5 bases from J, leaving 19 bases between. This CDR3 is built from 16 residues. Germline assignment: CDR1 KGHSH and CDR2 LQKENI. DNA for the CDR3: TGTGCCAGCTCACCATTCCGGGAGCGTTACGGTGACGAGCAGTACTTC. This encodes CASSPFRERYGDEQYF.

This clone appeared a single time. The chain carries TRBV27 and TRBJ2-7; 7 bases agree with TRBD2. Germline values: CDR1 MNHEY, CDR2 SMNVEV (reference sequence). The CDR3 extends over 14 amino acids. The ends lost 3 bases at V and 3 bases at J; junction bases unmatched: 5. CDR3 protein: CASSFRGDGYEQYF. DNA of the CDR3: TGTGCCAGCAGTTTCCGGGGGGACGGCTACGAGCAGTACTTC.

Only one count was recorded for this clone. The chain has TRBV3-1 (or the pseudogene TRBV3-2) and TRBJ2-5; 8 bases fit TRBD1. The germline V gene has CDR1 LGHDT and CDR2 YNNKEL (reference sequence). With 4 bases clipped from V and 1 base from J, the junction kept 2 bases outside the gene matches. This CDR3 comprises 14 residues. The CDR3 sequence is CASSRQGFQETQYF. CDR3 bases: TGTGCCAGCAGCCGACAGGGGTTCCAAGAGACCCAGTACTTC.

The J gene is TRBJ1-5, the V gene TRBV27; perhaps TRBD1 as D (6 bases). CDR1 and CDR2 from the germline V gene are MNHEY and SMNVEV (reference sequence). The V end was cut by 3 bases, the J end by 9 bases, with 12 bases between. CDR3 length: 13 amino acids. The CDR3 here is CASSLGGRMPQHF. The CDR3 nucleotides read TGTGCCAGCAGTTTGGGGGGGCGTATGCCCCAGCATTTT.

Here the CDR3 reads CASSLVGGVNTGELFF. In DNA, the CDR3 is TGTGCCAGCAGTTTGGTGGGGGGGGTTAACACCGGGGAGCTGTTTTTT. The chain carries TRBV6-5 and TRBJ2-2; 7 positions match TRBD2. CDR1 MNHEY and CDR2 SVGAGI come from the germline V gene. The V gene end was trimmed by 4 bases and the J gene end by 2 bases; junction bases not matched to a gene: 7. The CDR3 covers 16 residues.

V and J are TRBV6-4 and TRBJ2-3, with TRBD2 as a possible D gene (6 bases). The V gene's germline CDR1 is MRHNA and CDR2 SNTAGT. The length of the CDR3 is 18 residues. Trimming pared 3 bases from V and 2 bases from J, leaving 21 bases between. CDR3 amino acids: CASSDRGTFTSPTDTQYF. Written as DNA, the CDR3 is TGTGCCAGCAGTGATCGCGGGACCTTCACTTCCCCCACAGATACGCAGTATTTT.

This chain links TRBV18 with TRBJ2-3; D is undetermined. CDR3 size: 15 residues. Germline-derived CDR1 and CDR2 are KGHSH and LQKENI. V was pared by 2 bases and J by 0 bases, with 9 bases between. This CDR3 is CASSPWSTSTDTQYF. The CDR3 region has the DNA TGTGCCAGCTCACCATGGTCTACTAGCACAGATACGCAGTATTTT.

The chain recombines TRBV19 with TRBJ2-5; TRBD2 aligns across 7 bases. The CDR3 sequence is 16 residues long. Germline values: CDR1 LNHDA, CDR2 SQIVND (reference sequence). The ends lost 5 bases at V and 0 bases at J; junction bases unmatched: 9. The CDR3 nucleotides read TGTGCCAGTAGTGGCCCAAAGCGGGGACACCAAGAGACCCAGTACTTC. It yields the protein CASSGPKRGHQETQYF. Full variable domain (outside the CDR3, taken from reference TRBV19 and TRBJ2-5): DGGITQSPKYLFRKEGQNVTLSCEQNLNHDAMYWYRQDPGQGLRLIYYSQIVNDFQKGDIAEGYSVSREKKESFPLTVTSAQKNPTAFYLCASSGPKRGHQETQYFGPGTRLLVL.

Only one count was recorded for this clone. V is TRBV21-1 and J is TRBJ2-2; TRBD2 is the table's D call, not checked against the DNA. TRBV21-1 is flagged as a pseudogene. The CDR3 contains 16 residues. The CDR3 spells CASSKTGVKDTGELFF. The CDR3 bases are TGTGCCAGCAGCAAAACGGGGGTGAAGGACACCGGGGAGCTGTTTTTT.

This rearrangement joins TRBV29-1 to TRBJ2-5, with 7 nucleotides matching TRBD2. V lost 3 bases and J lost 5; bases outside the gene matches: 9. This CDR3 contains 14 residues. The germline V gene encodes CDR1 SQVTM and CDR2 ANQGSEA. In nucleotides, the CDR3 is TGCAGCGTTGAGGGGACCTGGGAGGGGGAGACCCAGTACTTC. Translating gives CSVEGTWEGETQYF.

The chain couples TRBV18 to TRBJ2-1; weak D call: TRBD1 (5 bases). This CDR3 has 15 amino acids. V lost 3 bases to trimming and J lost 6 bases, with 15 bases between them. CDR1 is KGHSH, CDR2 LQKENI, per germline. The CDR3 is CASSPGRNNGNEQFF. The CDR3 DNA reads as TGTGCCAGCTCACCGGGGCGAAATAACGGCAATGAGCAGTTCTTC. The full variable domain, with the rest looked up from reference TRBV18 and TRBJ2-1, is NAGVMQNPRHLVRRRGQEARLRCSPMKGHSHVYWYRQLPEEGLKFMVYLQKENIIDESGMPKERFSAEFPKEGPSILRIQQVVRGDSAAYFCASSPGRNNGNEQFFGPGTRLTVL.

The chain combines TRBV6-5 with TRBJ2-7, with D tentatively TRBD2 (6 bases). V lost 5 bases and J lost 2, with 13 bases in between. Germline-derived CDR1 and CDR2 are MNHEY and SVGAGI. This CDR3 has 14 residues. This CDR3 is CASSRDFPAYEQYF. CDR3 sequence (DNA): TGTGCCAGCAGTCGGGACTTTCCGGCCTACGAGCAGTACTTC.

This chain links TRBV11-3 with TRBJ2-2, with D perhaps matching TRBD1 (6 bases). The germline V and J ends were trimmed by 4 bases and 4 bases, with 10 bases remaining between them. This CDR3 contains 14 residues. CDR1 SGHNT and CDR2 YENEEA come from the germline V gene. The CDR3 DNA follows: TGTGCCAGCAGCTGGGACATCAGCACCGGGGAGCTGTTTTTT. Translating it yields CASSWDISTGELFF.

The chain combines TRBV29-1 with TRBJ1-1; D unclear. Trimming took off 4 bases at V and 4 bases at J, with 19 bases between the two ends. This CDR3 region has 15 residues. Germline loops: CDR1 SQVTM, CDR2 ANQGSEA. The CDR3 DNA follows: TGCAGCGTTGGGGGTTTTGGAGGCCGGGGCACTGAAGCTTTCTTT. Translated, it gives CSVGGFGGRGTEAFF.

The V and J genes are TRBV5-1 and TRBJ2-2, with 7 bases aligning to TRBD1. The CDR3 is 15 amino acids. Trimming took 0 bases from V and 7 from J; bases not matched to a gene: 6. Germline values: CDR1 SGHRS, CDR2 YFSETQ. CDR3 sequence: CASSLGDNRGGELFF. DNA for the CDR3: TGCGCCAGCAGCTTGGGGGACAACAGGGGCGGGGAGCTGTTTTTT.